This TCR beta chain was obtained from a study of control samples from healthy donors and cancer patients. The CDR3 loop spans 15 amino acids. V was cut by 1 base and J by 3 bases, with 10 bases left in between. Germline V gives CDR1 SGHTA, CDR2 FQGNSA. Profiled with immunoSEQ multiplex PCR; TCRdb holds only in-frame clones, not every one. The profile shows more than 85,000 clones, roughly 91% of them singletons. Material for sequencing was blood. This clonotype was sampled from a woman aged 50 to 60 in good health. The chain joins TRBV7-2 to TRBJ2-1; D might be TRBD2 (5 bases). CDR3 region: CASSLDLAGYNEQFF. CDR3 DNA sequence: TGTGCCAGCAGCTTAGACCTAGCTGGCTACAATGAGCAGTTCTTC.